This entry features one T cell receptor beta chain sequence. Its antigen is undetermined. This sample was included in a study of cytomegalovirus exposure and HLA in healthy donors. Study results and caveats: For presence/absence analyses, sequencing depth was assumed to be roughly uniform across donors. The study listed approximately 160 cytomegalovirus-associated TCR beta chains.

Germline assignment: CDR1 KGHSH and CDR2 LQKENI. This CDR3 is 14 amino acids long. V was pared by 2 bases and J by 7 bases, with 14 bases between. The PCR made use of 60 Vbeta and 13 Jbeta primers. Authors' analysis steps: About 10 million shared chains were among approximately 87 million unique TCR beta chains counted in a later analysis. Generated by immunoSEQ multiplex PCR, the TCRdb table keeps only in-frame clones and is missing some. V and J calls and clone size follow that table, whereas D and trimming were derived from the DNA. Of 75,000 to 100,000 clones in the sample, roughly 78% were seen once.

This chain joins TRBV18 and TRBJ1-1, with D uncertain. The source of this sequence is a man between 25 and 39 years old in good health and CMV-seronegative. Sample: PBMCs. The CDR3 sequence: CASSPLAEHVEAFF. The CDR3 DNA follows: TGTGCCAGCTCACCATTGGCGGAACATGTTGAAGCTTTCTTT.